This TCR beta chain was captured in a study of blood T cell repertoires in COVID-19. Study information: From T cells, B-cell-depleted T cells, or PBMCs came the material, which was cDNA or gDNA.

Authors' analysis steps: From reference gene primer amplification, estimates of nucleated cell counts were derived. Sequencing was performed with immunoSEQ multiplex PCR; in TCRdb, only in-frame clones are kept and a portion is missing. Clone size and the V and J calls come from that table; the DNA yielded D and trimming. Here the sample spans roughly 32,000 clones, around 85% being singletons. After removal of 1 base from V and 6 bases from J, the junction contained 3 bases not matched to a gene. There are 15 residues in the CDR3. Germline-derived CDR1 and CDR2 are SGHNT and YYREEE (reference sequence).

This clonotype was obtained from a man aged 55 to 70 with active or convalescent COVID-19. The V gene is TRBV5-4, the J gene TRBJ2-6, with TRBD1 matching 8 bases. The sequenced sample consisted of peripheral blood. The CDR3 DNA reads TGTGCCAGCAGCTTGCCGGGACAGGAGGCCAACGTCCTGACTTTC. Amino acid sequence: CASSLPGQEANVLTF.